The present T cell receptor beta chain was sequenced within a study of shared clonotypes between healthy human individuals. Study-wide findings and caveats: The study drew on few donors, limiting represented genetic and exposure-history diversity. For naive CD4 cells, approximately 4.7% of clonotypes were shared across a handful of donors.

The table came from immunoSEQ multiplex PCR; TCRdb's copy has only in-frame clones and leaves some out. The table includes around 2,000,000 clones, roughly 94% detected once. V was cut by 0 bases and J by 7 bases, with 13 bases left in between. Germline V lookup: CDR1 GTSNPN, CDR2 SVGIG (reference sequence). This CDR3 has 14 residues. A remark on this clone: The antigen remains undetermined.

This TCR was recovered from a man aged 18 to 35 in good health. The sequenced material came from naive CD4+ T cells sorted from blood. Subset in this sample: CD45RA+ positively selected. V gene TRBV30 combines with J gene TRBJ1-5, with a tentative D call TRBD1 (5 bases). CDR3 loop: CAWSVPGIGQPQHF. The CDR3 nucleotides read TGTGCCTGGAGTGTACCAGGGATCGGCCAGCCCCAGCATTTT.